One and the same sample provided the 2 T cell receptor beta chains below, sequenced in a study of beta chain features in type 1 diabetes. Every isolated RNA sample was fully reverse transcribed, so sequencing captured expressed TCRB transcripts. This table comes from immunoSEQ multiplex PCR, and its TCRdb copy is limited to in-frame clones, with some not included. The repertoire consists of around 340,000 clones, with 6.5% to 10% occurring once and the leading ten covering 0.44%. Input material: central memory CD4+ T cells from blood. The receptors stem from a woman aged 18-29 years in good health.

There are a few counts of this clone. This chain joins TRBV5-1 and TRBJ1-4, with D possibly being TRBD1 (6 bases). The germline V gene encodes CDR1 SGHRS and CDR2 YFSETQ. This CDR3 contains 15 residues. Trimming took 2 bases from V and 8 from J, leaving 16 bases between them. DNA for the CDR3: TGCGCCAGCAGCTTAGCCCCGGGGGCCGACGAAAAACTGTTTTTT. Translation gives CASSLAPGADEKLFF.

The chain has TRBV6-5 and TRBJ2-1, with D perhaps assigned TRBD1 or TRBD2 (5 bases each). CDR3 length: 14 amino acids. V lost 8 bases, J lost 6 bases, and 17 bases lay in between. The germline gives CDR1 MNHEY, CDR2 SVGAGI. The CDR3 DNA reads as TGTGCCAGCGAGGGGCTAGGAGGTTTCAATGAGCAGTTCTTC. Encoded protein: CASEGLGGFNEQFF.